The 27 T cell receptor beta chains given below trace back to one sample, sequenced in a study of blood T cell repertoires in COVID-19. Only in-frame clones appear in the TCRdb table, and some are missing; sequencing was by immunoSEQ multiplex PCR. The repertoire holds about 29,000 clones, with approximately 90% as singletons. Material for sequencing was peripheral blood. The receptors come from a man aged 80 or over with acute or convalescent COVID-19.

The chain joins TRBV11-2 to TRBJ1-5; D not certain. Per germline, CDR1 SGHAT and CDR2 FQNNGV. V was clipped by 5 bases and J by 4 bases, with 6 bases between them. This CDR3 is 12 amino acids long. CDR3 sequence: CASSPVNQPQHF. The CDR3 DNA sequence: TGTGCCAGCAGCCCCGTTAATCAGCCCCAGCATTTT.

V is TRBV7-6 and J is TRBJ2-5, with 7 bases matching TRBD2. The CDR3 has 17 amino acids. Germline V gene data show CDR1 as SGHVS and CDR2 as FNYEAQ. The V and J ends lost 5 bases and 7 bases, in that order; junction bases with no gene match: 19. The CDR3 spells CASSASPSFPPGGTQYF. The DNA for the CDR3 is TGTGCCAGCAGCGCGAGTCCAAGCTTCCCCCCGGGGGGGACCCAGTACTTC.

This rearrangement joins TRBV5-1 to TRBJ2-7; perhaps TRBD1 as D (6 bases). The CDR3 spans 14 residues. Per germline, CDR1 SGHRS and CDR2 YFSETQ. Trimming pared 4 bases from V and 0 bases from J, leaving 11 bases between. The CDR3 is CASSRTDSSYEQYF. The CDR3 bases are TGCGCCAGCAGCCGGACGGACAGCTCCTACGAGCAGTACTTC.

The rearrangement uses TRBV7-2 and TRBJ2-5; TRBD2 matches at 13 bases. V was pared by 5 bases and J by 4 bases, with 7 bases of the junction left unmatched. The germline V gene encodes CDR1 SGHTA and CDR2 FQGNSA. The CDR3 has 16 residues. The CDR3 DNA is TGTGCCAGCAGCCCGGGACTAGCGGGGAGGAGAGAGACCCAGTACTTC. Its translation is CASSPGLAGRRETQYF.

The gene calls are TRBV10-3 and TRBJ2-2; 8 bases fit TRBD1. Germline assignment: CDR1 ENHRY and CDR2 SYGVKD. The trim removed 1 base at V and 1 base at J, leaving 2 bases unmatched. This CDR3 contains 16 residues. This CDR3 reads CAISELGQENTGELFF. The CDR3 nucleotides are TGTGCCATCAGTGAGTTGGGACAGGAGAACACCGGGGAGCTGTTTTTT.

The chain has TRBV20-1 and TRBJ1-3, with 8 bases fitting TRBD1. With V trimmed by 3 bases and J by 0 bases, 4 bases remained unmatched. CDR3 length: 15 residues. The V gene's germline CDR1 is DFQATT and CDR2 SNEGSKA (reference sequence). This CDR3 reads CSASSRGPSGNTIYF. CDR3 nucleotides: TGCAGTGCTAGTAGCAGGGGGCCCTCTGGAAACACCATATATTTT.

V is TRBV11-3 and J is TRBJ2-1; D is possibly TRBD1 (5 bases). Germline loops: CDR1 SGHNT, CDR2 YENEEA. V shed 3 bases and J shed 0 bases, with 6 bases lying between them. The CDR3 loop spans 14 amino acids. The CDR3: CASSFDSSYNEQFF. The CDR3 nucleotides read TGTGCCAGCAGCTTCGACAGCTCCTACAATGAGCAGTTCTTC.

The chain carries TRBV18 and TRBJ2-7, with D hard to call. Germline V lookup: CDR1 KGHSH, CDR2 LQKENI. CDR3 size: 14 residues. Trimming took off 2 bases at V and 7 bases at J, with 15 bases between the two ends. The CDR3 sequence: CASSPAVVPWEQYF. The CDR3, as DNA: TGTGCCAGCTCACCAGCGGTCGTTCCCTGGGAGCAGTACTTC.

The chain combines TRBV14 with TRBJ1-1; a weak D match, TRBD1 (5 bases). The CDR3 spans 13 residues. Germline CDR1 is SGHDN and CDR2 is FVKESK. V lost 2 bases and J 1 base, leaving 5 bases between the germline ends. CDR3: CASSQQGNTEAFF. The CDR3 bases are TGTGCCAGCAGCCAACAGGGGAACACTGAAGCTTTCTTT.

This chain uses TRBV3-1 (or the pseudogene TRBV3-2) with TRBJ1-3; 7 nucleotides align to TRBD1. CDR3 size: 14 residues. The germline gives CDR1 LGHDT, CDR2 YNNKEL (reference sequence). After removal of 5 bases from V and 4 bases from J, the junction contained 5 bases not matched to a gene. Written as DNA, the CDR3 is TGTGCCAGCAGCTCCGACAGGGAGGGAAACACCATATATTTT. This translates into CASSSDREGNTIYF.

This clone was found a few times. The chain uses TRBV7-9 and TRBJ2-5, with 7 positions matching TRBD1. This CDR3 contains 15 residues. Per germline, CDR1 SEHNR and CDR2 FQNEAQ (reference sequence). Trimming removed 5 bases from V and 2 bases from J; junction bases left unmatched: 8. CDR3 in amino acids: CASSPPPGQQETQYF. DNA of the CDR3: TGTGCCAGCAGCCCTCCCCCGGGACAGCAAGAGACCCAGTACTTC.

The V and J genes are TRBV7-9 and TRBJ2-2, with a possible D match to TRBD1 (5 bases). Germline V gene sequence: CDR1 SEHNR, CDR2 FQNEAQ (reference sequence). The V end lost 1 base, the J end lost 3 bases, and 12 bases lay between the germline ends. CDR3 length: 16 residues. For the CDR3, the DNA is TGTGCCAGCAGCTTAGGTCAGGGTGTGTACACCGGGGAGCTGTTTTTT. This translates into CASSLGQGVYTGELFF.

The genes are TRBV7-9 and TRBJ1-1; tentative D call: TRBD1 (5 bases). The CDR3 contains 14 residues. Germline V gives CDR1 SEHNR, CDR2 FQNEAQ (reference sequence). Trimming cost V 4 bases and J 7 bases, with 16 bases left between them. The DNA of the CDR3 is TGTGCCAGCAGCTCAAATGGGGCCTTTGGTGAAGCTTTCTTT. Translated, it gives CASSSNGAFGEAFF. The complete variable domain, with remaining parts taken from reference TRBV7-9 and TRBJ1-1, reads DTGVSQNPRHKITKRGQNVTFRCDPISEHNRLYWYRQTLGQGPEFLTYFQNEAQLEKSRLLSDRFSAERPKGSFSTLEIQRTEQGDSAMYLCASSSNGAFGEAFFGQGTRLTVV.

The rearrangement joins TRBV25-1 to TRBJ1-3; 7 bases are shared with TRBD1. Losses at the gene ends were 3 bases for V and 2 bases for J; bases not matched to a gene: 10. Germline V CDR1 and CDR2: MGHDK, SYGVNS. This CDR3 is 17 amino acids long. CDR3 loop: CASSEQTGNGPGNTIYF. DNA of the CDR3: TGTGCCAGCAGTGAGCAGACAGGGAATGGCCCTGGAAACACCATATATTTT.

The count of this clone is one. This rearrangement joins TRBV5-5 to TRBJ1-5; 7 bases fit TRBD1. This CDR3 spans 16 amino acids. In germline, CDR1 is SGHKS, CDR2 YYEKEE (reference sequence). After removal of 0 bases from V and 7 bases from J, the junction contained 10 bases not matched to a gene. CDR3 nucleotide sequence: TGTGCCAGCAGCTTGGAGGGGGCTAATCCCGGGCAGCCCCAGCATTTT. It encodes CASSLEGANPGQPQHF.

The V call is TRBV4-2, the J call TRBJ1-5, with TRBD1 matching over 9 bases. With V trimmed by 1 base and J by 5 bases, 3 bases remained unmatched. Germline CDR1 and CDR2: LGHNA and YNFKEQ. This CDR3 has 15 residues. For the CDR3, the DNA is TGTGCCAGCAGCCAAGCGGACAGGGGAGATCAGCCCCAGCATTTT. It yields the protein CASSQADRGDQPQHF.

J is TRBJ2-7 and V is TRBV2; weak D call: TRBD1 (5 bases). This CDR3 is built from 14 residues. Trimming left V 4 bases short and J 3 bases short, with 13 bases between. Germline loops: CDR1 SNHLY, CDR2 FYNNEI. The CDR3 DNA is TGTGCCAGCAGTGGGGGCAGGTTGTTCTACGAGCAGTACTTC. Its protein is CASSGGRLFYEQYF.

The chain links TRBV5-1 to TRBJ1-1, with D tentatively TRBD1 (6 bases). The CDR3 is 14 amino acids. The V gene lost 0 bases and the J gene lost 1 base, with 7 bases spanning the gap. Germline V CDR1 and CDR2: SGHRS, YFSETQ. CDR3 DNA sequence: TGCGCCAGCAGCTTGGAGGACAGGAACACTGAAGCTTTCTTT. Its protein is CASSLEDRNTEAFF.

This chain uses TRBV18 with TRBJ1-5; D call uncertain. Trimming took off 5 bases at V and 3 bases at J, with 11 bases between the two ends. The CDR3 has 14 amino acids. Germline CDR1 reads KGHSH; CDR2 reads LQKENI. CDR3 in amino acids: CASSKEINNQPQHF. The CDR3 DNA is TGTGCCAGCTCAAAGGAGATTAACAATCAGCCCCAGCATTTT. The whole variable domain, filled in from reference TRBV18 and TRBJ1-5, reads NAGVMQNPRHLVRRRGQEARLRCSPMKGHSHVYWYRQLPEEGLKFMVYLQKENIIDESGMPKERFSAEFPKEGPSILRIQQVVRGDSAAYFCASSKEINNQPQHFGDGTRLSIL.

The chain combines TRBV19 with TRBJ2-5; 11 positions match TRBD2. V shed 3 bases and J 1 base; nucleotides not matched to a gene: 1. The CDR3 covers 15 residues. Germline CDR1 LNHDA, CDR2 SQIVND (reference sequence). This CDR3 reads CASSMTSGVQETQYF. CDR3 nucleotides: TGTGCCAGTAGTATGACTAGCGGGGTCCAAGAGACCCAGTACTTC. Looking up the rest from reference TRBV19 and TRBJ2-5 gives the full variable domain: DGGITQSPKYLFRKEGQNVTLSCEQNLNHDAMYWYRQDPGQGLRLIYYSQIVNDFQKGDIAEGYSVSREKKESFPLTVTSAQKNPTAFYLCASSMTSGVQETQYFGPGTRLLVL.

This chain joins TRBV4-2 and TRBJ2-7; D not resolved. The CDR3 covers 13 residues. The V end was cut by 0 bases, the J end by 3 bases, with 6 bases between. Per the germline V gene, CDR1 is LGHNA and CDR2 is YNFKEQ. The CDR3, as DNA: TGTGCCAGCAGCCAAGAGGTCGGCTACGAGCAGTACTTC. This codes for CASSQEVGYEQYF.

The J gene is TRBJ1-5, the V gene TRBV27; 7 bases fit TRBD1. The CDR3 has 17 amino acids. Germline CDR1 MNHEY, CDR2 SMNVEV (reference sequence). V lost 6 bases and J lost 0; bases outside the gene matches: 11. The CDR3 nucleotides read TGTGCCAGCAGGGGGGACAGCGCCCTAAATAGCAATCAGCCCCAGCATTTT. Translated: CASRGDSALNSNQPQHF.

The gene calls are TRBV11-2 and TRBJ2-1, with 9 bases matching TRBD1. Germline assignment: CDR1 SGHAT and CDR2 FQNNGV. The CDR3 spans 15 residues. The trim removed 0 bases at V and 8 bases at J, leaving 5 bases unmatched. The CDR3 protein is CASSLERGQGHEQFF. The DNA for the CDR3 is TGTGCCAGCAGCTTAGAGAGGGGACAGGGTCATGAGCAGTTCTTC.

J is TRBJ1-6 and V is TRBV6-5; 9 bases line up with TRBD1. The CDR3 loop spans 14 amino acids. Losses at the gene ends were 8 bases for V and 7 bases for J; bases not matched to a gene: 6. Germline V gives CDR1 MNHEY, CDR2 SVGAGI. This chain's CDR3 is CASALDRGNSPLHF. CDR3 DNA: TGTGCCAGCGCTCTAGACAGGGGGAATTCACCCCTCCACTTT.

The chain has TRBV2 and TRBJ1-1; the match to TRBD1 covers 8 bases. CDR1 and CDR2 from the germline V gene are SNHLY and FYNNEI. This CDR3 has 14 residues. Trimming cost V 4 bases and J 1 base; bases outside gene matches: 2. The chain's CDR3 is CASSGDRWNTEAFF. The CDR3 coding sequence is TGTGCCAGCAGTGGGGACAGGTGGAACACTGAAGCTTTCTTT.

As DNA, the CDR3 is TGTGCCAGCAGCCAAGATATAACGGGAAGGGCCCAGTACTTC. Translating it yields CASSQDITGRAQYF. This chain joins TRBV14 and TRBJ2-5; TRBD2 is a possible D gene (5 bases). Germline CDR1 and CDR2: SGHDN and FVKESK. The length of the CDR3 is 14 residues. V lost 0 bases and J lost 9, with 14 bases in between. Full variable domain (rest looked up from reference TRBV14 and TRBJ2-5): EAGVTQFPSHSVIEKGQTVTLRCDPISGHDNLYWYRRVMGKEIKFLLHFVKESKQDESGMPNNRFLAERTGGTYSTLKVQPAELEDSGVYFCASSQDITGRAQYFGPGTRLLVL.

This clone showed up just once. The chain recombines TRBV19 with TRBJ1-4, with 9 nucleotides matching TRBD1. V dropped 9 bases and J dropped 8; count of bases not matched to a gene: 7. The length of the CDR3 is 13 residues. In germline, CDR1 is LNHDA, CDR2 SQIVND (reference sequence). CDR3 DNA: TGTGCCAGCCGCGGACAGGGGAGGGAAAAACTGTTTTTT. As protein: CASRGQGREKLFF.